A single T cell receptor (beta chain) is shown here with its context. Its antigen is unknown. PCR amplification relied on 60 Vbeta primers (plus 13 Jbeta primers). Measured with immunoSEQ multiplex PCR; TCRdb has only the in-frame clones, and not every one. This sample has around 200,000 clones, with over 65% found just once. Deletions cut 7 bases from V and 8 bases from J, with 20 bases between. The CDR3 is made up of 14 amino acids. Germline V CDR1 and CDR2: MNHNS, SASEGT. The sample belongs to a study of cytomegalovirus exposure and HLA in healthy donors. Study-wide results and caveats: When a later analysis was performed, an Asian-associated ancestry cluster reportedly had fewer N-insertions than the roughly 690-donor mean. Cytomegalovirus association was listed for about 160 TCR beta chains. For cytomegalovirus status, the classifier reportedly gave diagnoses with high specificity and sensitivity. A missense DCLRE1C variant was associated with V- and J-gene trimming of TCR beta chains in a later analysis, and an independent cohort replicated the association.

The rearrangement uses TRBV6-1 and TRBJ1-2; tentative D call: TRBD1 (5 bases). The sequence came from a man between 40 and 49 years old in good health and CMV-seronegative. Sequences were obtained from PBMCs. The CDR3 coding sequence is TGTGCCAGCATTAATCAGGGACTTCAAGGCGGCTACACCTTC. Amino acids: CASINQGLQGGYTF.